A selection of T cell receptor beta chains follows, all from one sample in a study of blood T cell repertoires in COVID-19. Assay used: immunoSEQ multiplex PCR; TCRdb lists only in-frame clones, some missing. The repertoire includes 190,000 or so clones, 89% of them detected once, and approximately 6.7% sits in the top ten. The sample taken for sequencing was peripheral blood. The source is a man aged 35 to 55 with acute or convalescent COVID-19. CDR3s include the opening cysteine and the closing phenylalanine or tryptophan. D genes are given only for firm matches.

v_call	j_call	d_call	cdr3_aa	cdr3_nt
TRBV4-2	TRBJ2-7	.	CASSQDSGDRPEQYF	TGTGCCAGCAGCCAAGATTCGGGGGACAGACCCGAGCAGTACTTC
TRBV19	TRBJ2-1	.	CATRGGRGVYNEQFF	TGTGCCACCCGAGGAGGCAGGGGTGTCTACAATGAGCAGTTCTTC
TRBV29-1	TRBJ2-5	.	CSVEGGSAGETQYF	TGCAGCGTTGAAGGGGGCAGCGCCGGGGAGACCCAGTACTTC
TRBV5-1	TRBJ1-1	TRBD1	CASSRGQGNTEAFF	TGCGCCAGCAGCAGGGGACAGGGGAACACTGAAGCTTTCTTT
TRBV7-2	TRBJ1-1	.	CASSGHRVNTEAFF	TGTGCCAGCAGCGGACACAGGGTAAACACTGAAGCTTTCTTT
TRBV13	TRBJ2-7	.	CASSLGRGARGHEQYF	TGTGCCAGCAGCTTAGGCCGCGGGGCTAGAGGACACGAGCAGTACTTC
TRBV28	TRBJ2-1	.	CASRDQGSKLNEQFF	TGTGCCAGCAGAGATCAGGGTTCTAAACTCAATGAGCAGTTCTTC
TRBV10-3	TRBJ2-1	TRBD2	CAISVAGGIHNEQFF	TGTGCCATCAGCGTAGCGGGGGGGATTCACAATGAGCAGTTCTTC
TRBV30	TRBJ2-5	.	CAWSGWAGPIQETQYF	TGTGCCTGGAGTGGCTGGGCGGGGCCAATCCAAGAGACCCAGTACTTC
TRBV7-2	TRBJ2-2	TRBD2	CASSQTLAKGGELFF	TGTGCCAGCAGTCAGACACTAGCGAAGGGCGGGGAGCTGTTTTTT